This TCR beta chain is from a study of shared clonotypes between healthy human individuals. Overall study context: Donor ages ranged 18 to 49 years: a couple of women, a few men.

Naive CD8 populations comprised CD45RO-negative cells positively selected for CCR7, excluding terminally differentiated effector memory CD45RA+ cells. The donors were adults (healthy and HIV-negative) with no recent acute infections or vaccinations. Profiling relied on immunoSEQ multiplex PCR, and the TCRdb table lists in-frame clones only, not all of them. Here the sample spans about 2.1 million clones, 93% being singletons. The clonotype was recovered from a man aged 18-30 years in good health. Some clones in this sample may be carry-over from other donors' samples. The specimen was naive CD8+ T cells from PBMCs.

This CDR3 reads CAISDTGALYEQYF. The CDR3 DNA is TGTGCCATCAGTGACACAGGGGCCCTCTACGAGCAGTACTTC. The rearrangement uses TRBV10-3 and TRBJ2-7, with 7 bases lining up with TRBD1. The CDR3 extends over 14 amino acids. Trimming removed 3 bases from V and 3 bases from J; junction bases left unmatched: 5. Germline V gene data show CDR1 as ENHRY and CDR2 as SYGVKD.